This T cell receptor (beta chain) was retrieved from a study of T cell responses to AZD1222 COVID-19 vaccine. General study results and limits: The number of AZD1222 recipients seropositive at baseline was only six.

This clone was found once. Its antigen is still unknown. The data were produced by immunoSEQ multiplex PCR, yet TCRdb's version contains in-frame clones alone and is incomplete. The table includes about 150,000 clones, roughly nine tenths detected once. The sequencing here drew on peripheral blood, taken on day 0 of AZD1222 vaccination. The sequence was collected from an adult in good health.

The CDR3 nucleotides are TGTGCCAGCAGTTTTATTTTATTCGGGAACACCGGGGAGCTGTTTTTT. Translation: CASSFILFGNTGELFF. This chain joins TRBV28 and TRBJ2-2; D call uncertain. V lost 3 bases and J 1 base, leaving 12 bases between the germline ends. This CDR3 comprises 16 residues. Germline V lookup: CDR1 MDHEN, CDR2 SYDVKM.